This TCR beta chain was sequenced for a study of shared clonotypes between healthy human individuals. Study summary: Each donor's CD8 memory used one plate, CD8 naive two, each CD4 subset three. Study-level results: Depth was large, yet rarefaction showed that sorted-subset sequencing was incomplete.

Comments on this clone: Its specificity is unknown.

Each cell subset's genomic DNA was divided evenly among several immunoSEQ plates. Replicate sorted-subset PCRs were loaded with 150 to 250 ng DNA, tens of thousands of T cell genomes. Using immunoSEQ multiplex PCR, the repertoire was profiled, and TCRdb retains in-frame clones only, with some absent. The table includes 2 million to 2.5 million clones, around 95% detected once. Germline V gene data show CDR1 as MNHEY and CDR2 as SVGAGI. With 2 bases removed from V and 8 bases from J, the gap between germline ends came to 12 bases. The CDR3 spans 13 residues. The chain couples TRBV6-5 to TRBJ1-2, with D unclear. The sample comprised naive CD4+ T cells sorted from blood. This sample's subset: CD45RA+ positively selected. This TCR was sampled from a man between 18 and 29 years old in good health. The CDR3 nucleotides read TGTGCCAGCAGTTACGGGCTTCAGGAAGGCTACACCTTC. It translates to CASSYGLQEGYTF.